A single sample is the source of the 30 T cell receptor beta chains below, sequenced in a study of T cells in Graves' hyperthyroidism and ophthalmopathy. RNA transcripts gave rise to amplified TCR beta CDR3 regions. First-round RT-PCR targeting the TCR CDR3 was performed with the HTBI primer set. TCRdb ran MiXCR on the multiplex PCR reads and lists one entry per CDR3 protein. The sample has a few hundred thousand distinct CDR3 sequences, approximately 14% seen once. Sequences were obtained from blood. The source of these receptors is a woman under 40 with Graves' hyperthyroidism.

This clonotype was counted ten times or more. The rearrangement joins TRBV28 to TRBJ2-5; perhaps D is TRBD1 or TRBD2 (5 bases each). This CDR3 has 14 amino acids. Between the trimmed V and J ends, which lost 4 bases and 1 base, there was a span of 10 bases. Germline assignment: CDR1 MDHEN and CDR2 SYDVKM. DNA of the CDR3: TGTGCCAGCAGTTCCACAGGAGGCCAAGAGACCCAGTACTTC. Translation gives CASSSTGGQETQYF.

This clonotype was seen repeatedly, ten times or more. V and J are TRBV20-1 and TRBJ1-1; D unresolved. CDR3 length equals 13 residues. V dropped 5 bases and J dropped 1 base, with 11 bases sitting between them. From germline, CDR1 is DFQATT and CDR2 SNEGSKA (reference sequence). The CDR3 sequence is CSAQDNQNTEAFF. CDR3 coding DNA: TGCAGTGCTCAGGATAATCAGAACACTGAAGCTTTCTTT.

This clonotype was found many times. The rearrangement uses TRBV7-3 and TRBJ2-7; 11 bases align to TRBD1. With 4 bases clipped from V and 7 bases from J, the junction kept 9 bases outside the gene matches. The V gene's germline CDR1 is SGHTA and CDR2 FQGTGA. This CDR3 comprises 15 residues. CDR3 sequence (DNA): TGTGCCAGCAGCTCCAGCCCCGGGACAGGGGGTGAGCAGTACTTC. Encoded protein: CASSSSPGTGGEQYF.

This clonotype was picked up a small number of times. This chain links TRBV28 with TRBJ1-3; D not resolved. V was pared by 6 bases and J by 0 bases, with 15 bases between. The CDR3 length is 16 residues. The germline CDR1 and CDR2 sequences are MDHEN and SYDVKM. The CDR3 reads CASRYSRVSSGNTIYF. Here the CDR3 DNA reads TGTGCCAGCAGATACTCGCGGGTATCCTCTGGAAACACCATATATTTT. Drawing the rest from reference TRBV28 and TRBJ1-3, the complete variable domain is DVKVTQSSRYLVKRTGEKVFLECVQDMDHENMFWYRQDPGLGLRLIYFSYDVKMKEKGDIPEGYSVSREKKERFSLILESASTNQTSMYLCASRYSRVSSGNTIYFGEGSWLTVV.

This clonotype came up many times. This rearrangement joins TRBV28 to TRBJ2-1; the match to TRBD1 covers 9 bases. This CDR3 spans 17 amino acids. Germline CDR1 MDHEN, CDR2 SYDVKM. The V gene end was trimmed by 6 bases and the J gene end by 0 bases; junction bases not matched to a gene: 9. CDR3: CASSQDRGGSSYNEQFF. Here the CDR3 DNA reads TGTGCCAGCAGCCAGGACAGGGGCGGCAGCTCCTACAATGAGCAGTTCTTC.

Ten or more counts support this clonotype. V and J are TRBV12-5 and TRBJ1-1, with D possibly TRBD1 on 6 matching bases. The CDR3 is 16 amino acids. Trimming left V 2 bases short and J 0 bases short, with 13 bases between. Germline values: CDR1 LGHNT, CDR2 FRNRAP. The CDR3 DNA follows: TGTGCTAGTGGTTTGATATCAGGGGATATGAACACTGAAGCTTTCTTT. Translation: CASGLISGDMNTEAFF.

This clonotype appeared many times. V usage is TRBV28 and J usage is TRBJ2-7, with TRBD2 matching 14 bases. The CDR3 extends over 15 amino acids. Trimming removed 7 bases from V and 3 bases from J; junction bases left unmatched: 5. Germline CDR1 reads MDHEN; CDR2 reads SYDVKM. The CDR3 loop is CASTGLAGGNYEQYF. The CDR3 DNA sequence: TGTGCCAGCACCGGACTAGCGGGAGGTAACTACGAGCAGTACTTC. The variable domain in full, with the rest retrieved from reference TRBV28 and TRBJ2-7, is DVKVTQSSRYLVKRTGEKVFLECVQDMDHENMFWYRQDPGLGLRLIYFSYDVKMKEKGDIPEGYSVSREKKERFSLILESASTNQTSMYLCASTGLAGGNYEQYFGPGTRLTVT.

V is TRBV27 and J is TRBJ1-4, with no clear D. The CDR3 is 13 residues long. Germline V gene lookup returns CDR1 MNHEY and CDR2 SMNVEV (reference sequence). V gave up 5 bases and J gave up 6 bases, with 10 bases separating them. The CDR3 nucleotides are TGTGCCAGCAGTACCACAAACTATGAAAAACTGTTTTTT. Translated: CASSTTNYEKLFF.

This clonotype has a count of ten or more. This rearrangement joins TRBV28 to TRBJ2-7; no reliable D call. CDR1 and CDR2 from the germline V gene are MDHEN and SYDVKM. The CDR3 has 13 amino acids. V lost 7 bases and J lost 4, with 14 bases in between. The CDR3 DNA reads TGTGCCAGCAATAGGAATCTCGGATACGAGCAGTACTTC. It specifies CASNRNLGYEQYF. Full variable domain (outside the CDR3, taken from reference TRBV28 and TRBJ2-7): DVKVTQSSRYLVKRTGEKVFLECVQDMDHENMFWYRQDPGLGLRLIYFSYDVKMKEKGDIPEGYSVSREKKERFSLILESASTNQTSMYLCASNRNLGYEQYFGPGTRLTVT.

This CDR3 is CASSLRLAGVETQYF. DNA of the CDR3: TGCGCCAGCAGCTTGAGACTAGCGGGAGTGGAGACCCAGTACTTC. This rearrangement joins TRBV5-1 to TRBJ2-5, with TRBD2 matching over 12 bases. V was clipped by 1 base and J by 5 bases; unmatched bases: 3. The CDR3 sequence is 15 residues long. The germline gives CDR1 SGHRS, CDR2 YFSETQ.

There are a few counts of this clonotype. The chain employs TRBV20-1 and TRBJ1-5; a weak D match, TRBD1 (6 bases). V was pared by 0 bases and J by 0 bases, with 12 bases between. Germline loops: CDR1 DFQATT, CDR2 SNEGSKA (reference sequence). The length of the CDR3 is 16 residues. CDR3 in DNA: TGCAGTGCTAGAGACGCAGGGGCCTATAGCAATCAGCCCCAGCATTTT. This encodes CSARDAGAYSNQPQHF.

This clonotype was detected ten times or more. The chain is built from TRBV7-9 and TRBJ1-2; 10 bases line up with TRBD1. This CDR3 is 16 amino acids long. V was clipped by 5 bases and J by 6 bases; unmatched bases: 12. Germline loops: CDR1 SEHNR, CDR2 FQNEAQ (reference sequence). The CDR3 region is CASSHSLGQGRDGYTF. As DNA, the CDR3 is TGTGCCAGCAGCCACTCCTTGGGACAGGGGCGCGATGGCTACACCTTC.

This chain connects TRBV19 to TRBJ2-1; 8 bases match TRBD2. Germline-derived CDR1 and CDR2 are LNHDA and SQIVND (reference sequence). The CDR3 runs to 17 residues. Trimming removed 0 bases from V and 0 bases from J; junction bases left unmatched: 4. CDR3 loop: CASSIETGGPSYNEQFF. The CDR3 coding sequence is TGTGCCAGTAGTATAGAGACGGGAGGGCCCTCCTACAATGAGCAGTTCTTC.

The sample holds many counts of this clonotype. The CDR3 DNA follows: TGTGCCAGCAGCCGTACGGGACAGGGCCGCAATGAGCAGTTCTTC. Its protein product is CASSRTGQGRNEQFF. The genes are TRBV28 and TRBJ2-1; TRBD1 matches at 9 bases. Germline V gene lookup returns CDR1 MDHEN and CDR2 SYDVKM. The CDR3 sequence is 15 residues long. The V gene end was trimmed by 6 bases and the J gene end by 6 bases; junction bases not matched to a gene: 9.

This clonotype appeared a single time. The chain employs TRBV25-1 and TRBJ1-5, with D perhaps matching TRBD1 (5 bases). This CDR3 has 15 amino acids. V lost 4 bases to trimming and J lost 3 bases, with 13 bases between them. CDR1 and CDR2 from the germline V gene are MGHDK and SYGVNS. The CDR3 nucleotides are TGTGCCAGCAGTGTCGGGGGGGTCACCAATCAGCCCCAGCATTTT. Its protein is CASSVGGVTNQPQHF. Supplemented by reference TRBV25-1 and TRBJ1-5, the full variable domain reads EADIYQTPRYLVIGTGKKITLECSQTMGHDKMYWYQQDPGMELHLIHYSYGVNSTEKGDLSSESTVSRIRTEHFPLTLESARPSHTSQYLCASSVGGVTNQPQHFGDGTRLSIL.

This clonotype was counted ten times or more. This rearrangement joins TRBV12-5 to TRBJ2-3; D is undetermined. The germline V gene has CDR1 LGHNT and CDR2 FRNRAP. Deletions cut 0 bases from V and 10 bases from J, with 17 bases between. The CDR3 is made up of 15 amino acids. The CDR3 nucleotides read TGTGCTAGTGGTTTGGTTGTCGGCAGATCTCCCCCGCAGTATTTT. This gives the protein CASGLVVGRSPPQYF.

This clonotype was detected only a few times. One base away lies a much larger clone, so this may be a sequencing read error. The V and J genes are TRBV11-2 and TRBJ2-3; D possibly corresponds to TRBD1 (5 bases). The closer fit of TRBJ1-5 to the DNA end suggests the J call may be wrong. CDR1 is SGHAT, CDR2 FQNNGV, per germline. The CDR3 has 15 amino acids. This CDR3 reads CASSPSRHGADTQHF. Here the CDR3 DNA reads TGTGCCAGCAGCCCAAGCCGTCATGGGGCAGATACGCAGCATTTT.

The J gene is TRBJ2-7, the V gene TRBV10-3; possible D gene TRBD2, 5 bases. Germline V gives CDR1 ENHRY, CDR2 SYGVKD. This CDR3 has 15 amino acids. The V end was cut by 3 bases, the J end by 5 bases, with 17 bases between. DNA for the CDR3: TGTGCCATCAGTGACTCGCGGACCGGGATCCACGAGCAGTACTTC. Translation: CAISDSRTGIHEQYF.

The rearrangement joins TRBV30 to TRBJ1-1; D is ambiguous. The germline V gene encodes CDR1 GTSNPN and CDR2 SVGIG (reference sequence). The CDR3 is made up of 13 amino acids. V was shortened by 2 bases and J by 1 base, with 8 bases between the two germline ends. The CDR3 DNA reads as TGTGCCTGGAGTTTTAGGAGGAACACTGAAGCTTTCTTT. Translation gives CAWSFRRNTEAFF.

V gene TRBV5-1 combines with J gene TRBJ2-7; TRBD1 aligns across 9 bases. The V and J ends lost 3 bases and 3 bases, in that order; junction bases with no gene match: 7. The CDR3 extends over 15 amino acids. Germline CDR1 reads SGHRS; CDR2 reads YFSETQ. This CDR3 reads CASSSGQGLSYEQYF. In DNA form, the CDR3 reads TGCGCCAGCAGCTCGGGACAGGGATTAAGCTACGAGCAGTACTTC.

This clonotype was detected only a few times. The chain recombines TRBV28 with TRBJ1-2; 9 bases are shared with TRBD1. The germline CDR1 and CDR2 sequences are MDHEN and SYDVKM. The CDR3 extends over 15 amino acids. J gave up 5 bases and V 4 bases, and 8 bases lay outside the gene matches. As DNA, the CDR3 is TGTGCCAGCAGTTCCGGGACAGGGATATTGTATGGCTACACCTTC. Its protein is CASSSGTGILYGYTF.

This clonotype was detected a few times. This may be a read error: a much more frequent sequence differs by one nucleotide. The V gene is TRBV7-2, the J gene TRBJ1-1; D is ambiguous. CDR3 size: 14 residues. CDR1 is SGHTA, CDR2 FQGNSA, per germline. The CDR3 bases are TGTGCCAGCAGCTTAGACGGTACGAACACTGGAGCTTTCTTT. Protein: CASSLDGTNTGAFF.

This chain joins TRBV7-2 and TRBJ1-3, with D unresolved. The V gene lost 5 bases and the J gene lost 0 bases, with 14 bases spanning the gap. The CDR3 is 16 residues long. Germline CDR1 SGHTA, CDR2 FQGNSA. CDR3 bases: TGTGCCAGCAGCCCAGGACGGACCGTCTCTGGAAACACCATATATTTT. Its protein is CASSPGRTVSGNTIYF. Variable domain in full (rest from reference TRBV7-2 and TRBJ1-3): GAGVSQSPSNKVTEKGKDVELRCDPISGHTALYWYRQSLGQGLEFLIYFQGNSAPDKSGLPSDRFSAERTGGSVSTLTIQRTQQEDSAVYLCASSPGRTVSGNTIYFGEGSWLTVV.

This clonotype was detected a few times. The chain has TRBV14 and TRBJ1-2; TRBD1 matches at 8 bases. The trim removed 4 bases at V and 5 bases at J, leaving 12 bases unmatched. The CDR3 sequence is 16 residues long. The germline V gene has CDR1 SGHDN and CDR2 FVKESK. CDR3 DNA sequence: TGTGCCAGCAGCCCGACAGGGGTCTCGATGGGTTATGGCTACACCTTC. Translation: CASSPTGVSMGYGYTF.

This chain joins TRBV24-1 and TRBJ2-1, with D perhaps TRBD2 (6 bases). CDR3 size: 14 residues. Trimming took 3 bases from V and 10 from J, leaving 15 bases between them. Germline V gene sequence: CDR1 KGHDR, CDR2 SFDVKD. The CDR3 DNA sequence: TGTGCCACCAGTGATCTTGGGACTGTAGCAGAGCAGTTCTTC. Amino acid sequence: CATSDLGTVAEQFF.

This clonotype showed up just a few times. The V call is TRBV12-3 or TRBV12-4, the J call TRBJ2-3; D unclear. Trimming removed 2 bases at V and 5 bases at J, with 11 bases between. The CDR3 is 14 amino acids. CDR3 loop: CASSLSRLKDTQYF. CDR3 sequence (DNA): TGTGCCAGCAGTTTAAGCCGGCTTAAAGATACGCAGTATTTT.

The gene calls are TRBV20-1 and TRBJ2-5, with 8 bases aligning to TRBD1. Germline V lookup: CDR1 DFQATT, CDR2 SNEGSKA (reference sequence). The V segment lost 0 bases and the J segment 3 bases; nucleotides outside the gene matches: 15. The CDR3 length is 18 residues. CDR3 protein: CSARERRVPQGEKETQYF. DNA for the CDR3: TGCAGTGCTAGAGAGCGCCGCGTACCACAGGGGGAAAAAGAGACCCAGTACTTC.

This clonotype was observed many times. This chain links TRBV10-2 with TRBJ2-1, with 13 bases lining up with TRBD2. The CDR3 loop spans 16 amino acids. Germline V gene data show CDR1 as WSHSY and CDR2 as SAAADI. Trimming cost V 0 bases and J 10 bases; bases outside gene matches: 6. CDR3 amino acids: CASSESKLAGGGEQFF. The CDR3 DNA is TGCGCCAGCAGTGAGTCGAAACTAGCGGGAGGGGGGGAGCAGTTCTTC.

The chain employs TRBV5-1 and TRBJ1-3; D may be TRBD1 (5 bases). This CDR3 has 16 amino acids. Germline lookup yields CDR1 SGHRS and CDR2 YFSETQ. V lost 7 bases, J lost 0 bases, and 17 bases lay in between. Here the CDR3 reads CASRTGGSFSGNTIYF. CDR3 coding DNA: TGCGCCAGCCGTACAGGAGGCAGCTTCTCTGGAAACACCATATATTTT.

The DNA of the CDR3 is TGTGCCAGCAACCCTTCAGGACTGAAAACAGTCGCTTTCTTT. Translated: CASNPSGLKTVAFF. The J gene is TRBJ1-1, the V gene TRBV6-1; D not certain. The V and J ends lost 7 bases and 11 bases respectively, with 23 bases between them. This CDR3 contains 14 residues. From germline, CDR1 is MNHNS and CDR2 SASEGT.